This T cell receptor (beta chain) comes out of a study of CD8+ T cells in alopecia areata. The authors extracted RNA and reverse transcribed it into cDNA as the sequencing template. Assay: immunoSEQ multiplex PCR; the TCRdb copy retains only in-frame clones and omits some. The repertoire consists of 150,000 or so clones, with approximately 45% occurring once and the leading ten covering approximately 7%. This CDR3 has 13 amino acids. The V and J ends lost 2 bases and 4 bases, in that order; junction bases with no gene match: 0. CDR1 and CDR2 (germline): MNHEY, SMNVEV (reference sequence). The chain combines TRBV27 with TRBJ2-3, with 7 bases fitting TRBD1. This clonotype was obtained from a human donor with alopecia areata. The sequencing input was CD4+ T cells sorted from blood. The CDR3 sequence: CASSLQGADTQYF. In nucleotides, the CDR3 is TGTGCCAGCAGTTTACAGGGGGCAGATACGCAGTATTTT.